Below, 2 T cell receptor beta chains from the same sample are listed, as sequenced in a study of OX40 agonist ivuxolimab in advanced cancers. TCRdb's copy holds only in-frame clones and misses some; the assay was immunoSEQ multiplex PCR. Among 100,000 to 120,000 clones, 91% were seen once, and the ten largest hold about 0.67%. The sequencing used CD4+ or CD8+ T cells sorted from blood, collected in a trial of the OX40 agonist ivuxolimab. The receptors derive from an adult with an advanced solid tumor such as melanoma, head and neck, liver or kidney cancer.

V usage is TRBV6-1 and J usage is TRBJ1-6; no firm D call. Between the trimmed V and J ends, which lost 4 bases and 4 bases, there was a span of 5 bases. CDR3 length: 13 amino acids. Germline V lookup: CDR1 MNHNS, CDR2 SASEGT. Here the CDR3 DNA reads TGTGCCAGCAGTGGGGCTTATAATTCACCCCTCCACTTT. Amino acids: CASSGAYNSPLHF.

The chain has TRBV10-3 and TRBJ2-5; TRBD2 is a possible D gene (6 bases). This CDR3 has 15 residues. The ends were cut back, 7 bases at V and 5 bases at J, with 20 bases in the middle. Germline V CDR1 and CDR2: ENHRY, SYGVKD. CDR3 DNA: TGTGCCATCAAAGACGGGACTCCGGGGGTTGAGACCCAGTACTTC. Translating gives CAIKDGTPGVETQYF.